The sequence of this TCR beta chain was determined in a study of cytomegalovirus exposure and HLA in healthy donors. It was with 60 Vbeta and 13 Jbeta primers that the PCR ran. The assay was immunoSEQ multiplex PCR, and TCRdb's table has in-frame clones only and misses some. The sample shows 150,000 or so clones, 55% to 70% of them seen only once. General study points: The study labeled roughly 160 TCR beta chains cytomegalovirus-associated. Presence/absence analyses rested on an assumption that sequencing depth was roughly uniform across donors.

Concerning this clone itself: What it recognizes is unknown.

The CDR3 has 14 residues. Germline V gene data show CDR1 as SGHNT and CDR2 as YYREEE (reference sequence). The V segment lost 4 bases and the J segment 9 bases; nucleotides outside the gene matches: 7. This receptor was obtained from a young woman in good health and CMV-seropositive. This chain uses TRBV5-4 with TRBJ2-1; 10 bases line up with TRBD2. The sample comprised PBMCs. CDR3 protein: CASSPAAGGLEQFF. The CDR3, as DNA: TGTGCCAGCAGCCCGGCAGCGGGAGGGCTTGAGCAGTTCTTC.